This T cell receptor beta chain is drawn from a study of cytomegalovirus exposure and HLA in healthy donors. Study results and caveats: Reports described diagnosis of cytomegalovirus status by the classifier as highly specific and sensitive. In the analysis, some V segments, TRBV6-2 and TRBV6-3 included, were excluded as indistinguishable.

Of note for this clone: Antigen: not known.

Healthy bone marrow donors made up the donor group. Donors had nominal health at sampling but likely had unrecorded immune exposures. Germline loops: CDR1 SGHNT, CDR2 YYREEE (reference sequence). There are 15 residues in the CDR3. V lost 0 bases and J lost 6; bases outside the gene matches: 5. Researchers ran the PCR with 60 Vbeta and 13 Jbeta primers. Assay used: immunoSEQ multiplex PCR; TCRdb lists only in-frame clones, some missing. Of 100,000 to 150,000 clones in the sample, 60% to 85% were seen once. The TCR comes from a middle-aged woman in good health and CMV-seronegative. V gene TRBV5-4 combines with J gene TRBJ2-3; 9 bases fit TRBD2. The material sequenced was PBMCs. This CDR3 is CASSLEAGGRDTQYF. DNA for the CDR3: TGTGCCAGCAGCTTGGAGGCGGGGGGGCGCGATACGCAGTATTTT.